The present TCR beta chain was sequenced within a study of blood T cell repertoires in COVID-19 (dated by TCRdb to between 2020 and 2021). Broadly, across the study: Samples covering the acute and convalescent phases of COVID-19 were provided by collaborators in the United States, Italy and Spain. The material from the prospective study consisted of cDNA or gDNA derived from T cells, B-cell-depleted T cells, or PBMCs. The dataset comprised deeply sampled blood TCRbeta repertoires from subjects exposed to, actively infected with, or recovered from COVID-19. The repertoires were released in a freely available public database meant as a resource for research on the immune response to SARS-CoV-2. The samples were drawn from two sources: the first 160 participants of the ongoing ImmuneRACE study, and fewer than 1,500 subjects contributed by 6 global collaborators. A de-identified subject ID, COVID-19 status, age in years and sex were almost always included in the sample metadata. Where available, HLA class I and class II types were obtained from metadata supplied by the sample provider rather than from assay-based typing.

This clone was counted between two and nine times. There is no known antigen for this receptor. No much larger clone exists at a distance of one base, and base qualities are not known. Trimming leaves V shorter by 6 bases and J shorter by 5 bases, with the junction holding 5 bases beyond the gene matches. From cysteine to phenylalanine, the CDR3 is 13 amino acids long. The DNA shown is the 39-base CDR3, in frame from base 1. CDR1 and CDR2 (SNHLY, FYNNEI) derive from the germline V gene. The immunoSEQ Assay, a bias-controlled multiplex PCR, was used to amplify TCRbeta CDR3 regions from genomic DNA. On the authors' methods: The number of nucleated cells in each sample was estimated by amplification of reference gene primers within the assay. To quantify the absolute abundance of each unique TCRbeta CDR3 rearrangement, sequence reads were collapsed and filtered. Productive Simpson clonality was computed per sample as the square root of Simpson's diversity index over productive rearrangements. The source is immuneACCESS, and TCRdb retained only in-frame sequences with V and J called. Part of the clones is not carried over; for the studies checked, unresolved V genes explain less than half of this, and the remainder is unexplained. That table furnishes V, J and clone size, whereas the DNA furnished D and trimming. The sample records roughly 76,000 clones, about four fifths of which are singletons. The ten largest account for around 15% of the sample.

The paper's findings and limits, for the study overall: The amount of clinical and demographic metadata varied by source and participant and was provided uncurated.

Whole blood was collected in K2EDTA tubes by collaborating institutions according to the institutions' own protocols. For TCRbeta analysis, collaborator samples were shipped as frozen whole blood, as isolated PBMCs, or as DNA extracted from either sample type. The V and J segments used are TRBV2 and TRBJ1-2; TRBD1 aligns with 8 central bases. Sequencing was done on a sample of peripheral blood. The receptor was isolated from a human donor in a cohort sampled during active COVID-19. Here is the DNA: TGTGCCAGCAGAGGGACAGGAAAATATGGCTACACCTTC. Translated, this is CASRGTGKYGYTF.